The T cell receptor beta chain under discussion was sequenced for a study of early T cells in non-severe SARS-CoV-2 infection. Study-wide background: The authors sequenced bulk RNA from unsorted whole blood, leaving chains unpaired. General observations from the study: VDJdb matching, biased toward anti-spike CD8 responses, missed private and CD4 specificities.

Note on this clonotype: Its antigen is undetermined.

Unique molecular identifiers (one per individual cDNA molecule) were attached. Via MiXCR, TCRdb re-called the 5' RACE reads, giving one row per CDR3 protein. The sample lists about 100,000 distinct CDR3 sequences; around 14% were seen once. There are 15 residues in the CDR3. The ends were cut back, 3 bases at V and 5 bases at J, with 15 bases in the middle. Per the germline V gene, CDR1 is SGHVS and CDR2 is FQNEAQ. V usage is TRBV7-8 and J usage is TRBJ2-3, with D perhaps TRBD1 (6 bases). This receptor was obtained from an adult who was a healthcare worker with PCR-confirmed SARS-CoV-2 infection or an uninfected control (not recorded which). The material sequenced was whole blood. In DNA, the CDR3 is TGTGCCAGCAGCTTCAAGGCCAGGGGTGTAGATACGCAGTATTTT. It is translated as CASSFKARGVDTQYF. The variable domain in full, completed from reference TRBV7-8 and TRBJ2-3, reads GAGVSQSPRYKVAKRGQDVALRCDPISGHVSLFWYQQALGQGPEFLTYFQNEAQLDKSGLPSDRFFAERPEGSVSTLKIQRTQQEDSAVYLCASSFKARGVDTQYFGPGTRLTVL.